This TCR beta chain was documented in a study of blood T cell repertoires in COVID-19. About the research overall: PBMCs, B-cell-depleted T cells, or T cells provided the cDNA or gDNA that made up the material.

This clone was seen a single time. Clinical history reported by participants formed the basis on which cohorts were assigned. V was clipped by 5 bases and J by 4 bases; unmatched bases: 13. This CDR3 is 16 amino acids long. Germline CDR1 is LNHDA and CDR2 is SQIVND (reference sequence). Data came from immunoSEQ multiplex PCR; TCRdb stores just in-frame clones and leaves some out. The sample records approximately 470,000 clones, approximately 90% being singletons. The sample taken for sequencing was PBMCs or T cells enriched from blood (not recorded which). The clonotype originates from a young woman who had recovered from COVID-19. The rearrangement links TRBV19 to TRBJ1-2; the match to TRBD1 covers 7 bases. The CDR3 reads CASSLDRDGATYGYTF. The DNA of the CDR3 is TGTGCCAGTAGTCTTGACAGGGACGGGGCCACCTATGGCTACACCTTC.